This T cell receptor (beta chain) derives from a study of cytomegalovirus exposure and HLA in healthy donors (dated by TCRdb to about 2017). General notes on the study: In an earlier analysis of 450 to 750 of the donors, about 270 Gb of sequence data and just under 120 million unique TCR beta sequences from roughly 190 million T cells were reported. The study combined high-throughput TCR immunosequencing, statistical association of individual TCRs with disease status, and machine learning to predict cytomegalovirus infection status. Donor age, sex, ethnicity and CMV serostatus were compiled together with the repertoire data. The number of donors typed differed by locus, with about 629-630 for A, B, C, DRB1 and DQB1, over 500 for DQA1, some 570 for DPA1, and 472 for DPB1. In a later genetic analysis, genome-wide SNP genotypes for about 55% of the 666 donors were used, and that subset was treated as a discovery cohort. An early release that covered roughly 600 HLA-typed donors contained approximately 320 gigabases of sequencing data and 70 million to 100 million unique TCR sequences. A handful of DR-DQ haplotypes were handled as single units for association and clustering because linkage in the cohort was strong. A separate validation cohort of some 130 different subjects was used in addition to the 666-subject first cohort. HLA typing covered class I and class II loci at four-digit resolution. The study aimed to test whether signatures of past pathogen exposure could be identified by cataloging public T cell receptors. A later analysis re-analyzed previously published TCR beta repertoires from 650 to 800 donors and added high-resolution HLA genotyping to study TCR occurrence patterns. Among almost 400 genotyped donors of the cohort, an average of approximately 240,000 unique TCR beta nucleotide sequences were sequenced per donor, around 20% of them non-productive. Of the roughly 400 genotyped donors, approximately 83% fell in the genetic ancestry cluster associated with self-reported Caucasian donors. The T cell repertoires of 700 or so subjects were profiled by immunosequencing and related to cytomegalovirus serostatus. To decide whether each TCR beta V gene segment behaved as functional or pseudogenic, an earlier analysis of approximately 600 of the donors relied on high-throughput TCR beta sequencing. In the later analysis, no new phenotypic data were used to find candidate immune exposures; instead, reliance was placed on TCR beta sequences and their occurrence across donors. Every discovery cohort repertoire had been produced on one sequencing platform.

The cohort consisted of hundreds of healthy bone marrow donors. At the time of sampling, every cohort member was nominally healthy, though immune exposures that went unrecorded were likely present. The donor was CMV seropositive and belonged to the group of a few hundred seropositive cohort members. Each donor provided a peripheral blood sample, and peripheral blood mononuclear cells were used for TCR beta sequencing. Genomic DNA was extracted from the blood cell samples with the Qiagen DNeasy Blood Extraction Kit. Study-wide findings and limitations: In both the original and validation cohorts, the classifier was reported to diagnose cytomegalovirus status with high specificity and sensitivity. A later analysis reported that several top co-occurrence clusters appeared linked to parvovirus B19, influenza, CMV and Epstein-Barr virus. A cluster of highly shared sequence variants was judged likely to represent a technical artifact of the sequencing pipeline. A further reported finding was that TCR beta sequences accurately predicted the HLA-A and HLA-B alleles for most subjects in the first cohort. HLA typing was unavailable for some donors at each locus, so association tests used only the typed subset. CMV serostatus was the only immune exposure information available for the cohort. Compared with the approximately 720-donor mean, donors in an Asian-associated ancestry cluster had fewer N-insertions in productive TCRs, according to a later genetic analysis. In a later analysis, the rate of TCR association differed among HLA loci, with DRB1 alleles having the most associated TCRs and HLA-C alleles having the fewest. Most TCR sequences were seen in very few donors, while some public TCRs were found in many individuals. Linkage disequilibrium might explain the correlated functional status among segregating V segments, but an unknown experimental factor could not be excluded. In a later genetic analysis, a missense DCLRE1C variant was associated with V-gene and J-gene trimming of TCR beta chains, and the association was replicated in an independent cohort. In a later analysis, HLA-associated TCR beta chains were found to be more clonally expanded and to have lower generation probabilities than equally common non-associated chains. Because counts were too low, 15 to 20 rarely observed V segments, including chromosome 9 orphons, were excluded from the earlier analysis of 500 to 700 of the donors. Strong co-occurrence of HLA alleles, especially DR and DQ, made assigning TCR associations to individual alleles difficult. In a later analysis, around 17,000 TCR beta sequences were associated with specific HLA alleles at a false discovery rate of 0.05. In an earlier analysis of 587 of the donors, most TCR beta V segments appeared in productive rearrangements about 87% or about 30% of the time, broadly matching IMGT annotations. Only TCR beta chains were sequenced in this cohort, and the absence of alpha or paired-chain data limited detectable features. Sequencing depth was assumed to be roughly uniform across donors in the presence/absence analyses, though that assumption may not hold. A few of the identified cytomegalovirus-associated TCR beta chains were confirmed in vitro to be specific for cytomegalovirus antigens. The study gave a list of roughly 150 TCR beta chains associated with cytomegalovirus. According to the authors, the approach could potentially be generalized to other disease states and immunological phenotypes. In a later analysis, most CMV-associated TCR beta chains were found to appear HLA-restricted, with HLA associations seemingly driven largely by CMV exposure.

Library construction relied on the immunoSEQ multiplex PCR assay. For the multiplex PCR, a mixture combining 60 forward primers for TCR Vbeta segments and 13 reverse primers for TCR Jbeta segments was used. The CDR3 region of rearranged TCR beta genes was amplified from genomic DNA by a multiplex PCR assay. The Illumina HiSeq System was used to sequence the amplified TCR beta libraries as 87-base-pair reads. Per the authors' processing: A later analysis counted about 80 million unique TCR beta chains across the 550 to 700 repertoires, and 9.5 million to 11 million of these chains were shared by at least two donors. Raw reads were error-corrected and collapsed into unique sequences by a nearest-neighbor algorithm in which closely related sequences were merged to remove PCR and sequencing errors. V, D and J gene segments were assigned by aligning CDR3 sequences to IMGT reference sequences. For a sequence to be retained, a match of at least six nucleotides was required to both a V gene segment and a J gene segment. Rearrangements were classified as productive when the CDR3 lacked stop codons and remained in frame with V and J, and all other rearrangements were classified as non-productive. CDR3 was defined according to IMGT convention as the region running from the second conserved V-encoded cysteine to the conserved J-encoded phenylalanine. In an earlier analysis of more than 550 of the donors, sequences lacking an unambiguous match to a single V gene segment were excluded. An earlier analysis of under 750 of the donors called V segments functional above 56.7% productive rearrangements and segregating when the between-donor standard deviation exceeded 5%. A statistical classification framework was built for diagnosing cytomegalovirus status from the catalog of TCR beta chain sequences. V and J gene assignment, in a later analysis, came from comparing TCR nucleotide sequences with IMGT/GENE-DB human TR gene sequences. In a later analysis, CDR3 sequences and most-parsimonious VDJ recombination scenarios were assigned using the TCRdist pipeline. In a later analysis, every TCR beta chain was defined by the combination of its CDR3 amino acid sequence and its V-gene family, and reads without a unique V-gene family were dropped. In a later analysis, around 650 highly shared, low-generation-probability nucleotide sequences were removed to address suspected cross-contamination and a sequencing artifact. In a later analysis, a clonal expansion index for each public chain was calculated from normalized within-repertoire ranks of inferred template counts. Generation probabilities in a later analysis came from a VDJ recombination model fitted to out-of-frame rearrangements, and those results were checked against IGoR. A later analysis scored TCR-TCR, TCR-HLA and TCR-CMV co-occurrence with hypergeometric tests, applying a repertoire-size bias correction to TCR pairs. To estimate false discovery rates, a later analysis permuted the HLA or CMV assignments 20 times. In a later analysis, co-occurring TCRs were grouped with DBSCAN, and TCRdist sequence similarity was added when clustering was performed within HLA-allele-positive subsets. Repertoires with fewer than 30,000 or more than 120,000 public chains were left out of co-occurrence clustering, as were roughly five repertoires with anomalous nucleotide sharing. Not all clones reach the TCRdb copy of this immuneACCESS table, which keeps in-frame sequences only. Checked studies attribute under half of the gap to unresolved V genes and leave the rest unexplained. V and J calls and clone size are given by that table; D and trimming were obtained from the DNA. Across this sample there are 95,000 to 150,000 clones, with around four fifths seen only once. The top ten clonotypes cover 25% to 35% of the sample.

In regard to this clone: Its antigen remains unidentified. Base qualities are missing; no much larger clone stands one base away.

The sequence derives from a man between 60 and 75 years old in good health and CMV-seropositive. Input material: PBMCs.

The DNA sequence reads TGTGCCAGCTCACAACAGACAGGGTCCCCCTACGAGCAGTACTTC. Its amino acids are CASSQQTGSPYEQYF. This chain joins TRBV18 to TRBJ2-7, and 7 bases in between align with TRBD1. The germline V and J ends show losses of 4 bases and 2 bases respectively, and no gene match explains 8 bases of the junction. Taken from cysteine to phenylalanine, the CDR3 has 15 residues. Only CDR3 DNA is held: 45 bases, read in frame from base 1. Taken from the germline V gene, the CDR1 and CDR2 loops are KGHSH and LQKENI.